The 22 T cell receptor beta chains below come from one sample, sequenced in a study of blood T cell repertoires in COVID-19. Produced via immunoSEQ multiplex PCR; TCRdb's table is partial and in-frame only. The sample lists approximately 300,000 clones; about 90% were seen once. What was sequenced was peripheral blood. The receptors derive from a woman between 40 and 55 years old with acute or convalescent COVID-19.

V and J are TRBV30 and TRBJ1-2, with 9 positions matching TRBD1. Per germline, CDR1 GTSNPN and CDR2 SVGIG (reference sequence). CDR3 size: 13 residues. J lost 5 bases, V lost 3 bases, and 4 bases had no gene match. The CDR3, as DNA: TGTGCCTGGAGAACCGGGACAGGGTATGGCTACACCTTC. It translates to CAWRTGTGYGYTF. Looking up the rest from reference TRBV30 and TRBJ1-2 gives the full variable domain: SQTIHQWPATLVQPVGSPLSLECTVEGTSNPNLYWYRQAAGRGLQLLFYSVGIGQISSEVPQNLSASRPQDRQFILSSKKLLLSDSGFYLCAWRTGTGYGYTFGSGTRLTVV.

This chain joins TRBV7-3 and TRBJ2-3; 10 bases match TRBD1. The V gene end was trimmed by 0 bases and the J gene end by 1 base; junction bases not matched to a gene: 7. The CDR3 runs to 18 residues. CDR1 is SGHTA, CDR2 FQGTGA, per germline. The CDR3 sequence: CASSLTSTTGGRTDTQYF. DNA of the CDR3: TGTGCCAGCAGCTTAACGTCGACGACAGGGGGCCGCACAGATACGCAGTATTTT. Using reference TRBV7-3 and TRBJ2-3 for the parts outside the CDR3, the full variable domain is GAGVSQTPSNKVTEKGKYVELRCDPISGHTALYWYRQSLGQGPEFLIYFQGTGAADDSGLPNDRFFAVRPEGSVSTLKIQRTERGDSAVYLCASSLTSTTGGRTDTQYFGPGTRLTVL.

CDR3 protein: CAWILLGTGNYGYTF. For the CDR3, the DNA is TGTGCCTGGATACTCCTAGGGACAGGGAACTATGGCTACACCTTC. V gene TRBV30 combines with J gene TRBJ1-2; TRBD1 agrees at 9 bases. This CDR3 contains 15 residues. Germline V CDR1 and CDR2: GTSNPN, SVGIG (reference sequence). V shed 4 bases and J 2 bases; nucleotides not matched to a gene: 8.

J is TRBJ1-2 and V is TRBV5-1; 7 nucleotides align to TRBD1. The length of the CDR3 is 13 residues. V gave up 5 bases and J gave up 3 bases; unmatched junction bases: 4. Germline CDR1 SGHRS, CDR2 YFSETQ. The CDR3: CASRRTGDYGYTF. CDR3 DNA sequence: TGCGCCAGCAGGCGGACAGGAGACTATGGCTACACCTTC.

The chain joins TRBV19 to TRBJ1-1; D not certain. V was clipped by 8 bases and J by 4 bases, with 17 bases between them. From germline, CDR1 is LNHDA and CDR2 SQIVND (reference sequence). This CDR3 is built from 14 residues. In DNA form, the CDR3 reads TGTGCCAGTGGCGGTTCCTCCAGAAGCACTGAAGCTTTCTTT. Encoded protein: CASGGSSRSTEAFF.

The V call is TRBV11-2, the J call TRBJ1-6; 8 bases match TRBD1. Germline-derived CDR1 and CDR2 are SGHAT and FQNNGV. This CDR3 has 15 amino acids. V was pared by 7 bases and J by 9 bases, with 11 bases of the junction left unmatched. The CDR3 DNA sequence: TGTGCCAGCACCTTTGCAGGGGGCTTGGGTTCACCCCTCCACTTT. The encoded protein is CASTFAGGLGSPLHF. The complete variable domain, with remaining parts taken from reference TRBV11-2 and TRBJ1-6, reads EAGVAQSPRYKIIEKRQSVAFWCNPISGHATLYWYQQILGQGPKLLIQFQNNGVVDDSQLPKDRFSAERLKGVDSTLKIQPAKLEDSAVYLCASTFAGGLGSPLHFGNGTRLTVT.

The V gene is TRBV10-3, the J gene TRBJ2-3; D may be TRBD2 (5 bases). Germline V CDR1 and CDR2: ENHRY, SYGVKD. V lost 10 bases to trimming and J lost 3 bases, with 11 bases between them. CDR3 size: 12 residues. CDR3 sequence (DNA): TGTGCCACCCATAGCGAGACAGATACGCAGTATTTT. Translating it yields CATHSETDTQYF.

The chain is built from TRBV5-4 and TRBJ1-4; TRBD1 might be the D (5 bases). Germline V gene lookup returns CDR1 SGHNT and CDR2 YYREEE (reference sequence). The CDR3 contains 15 residues. Trimming pared 5 bases from V and 1 base from J, leaving 12 bases between. CDR3 loop: CASRDGGETNEKLFF. For the CDR3, the DNA is TGTGCCAGCAGGGACGGGGGGGAAACTAATGAAAAACTGTTTTTT.

The chain has TRBV6-5 and TRBJ1-2, with a weak D call TRBD1 (5 bases). The CDR3 consists of 12 residues. The ends were cut back, 8 bases at V and 2 bases at J, with 9 bases in the middle. Germline CDR1 is MNHEY and CDR2 is SVGAGI. DNA for the CDR3: TGTGCCAGCTTCACAGGAAACTATGGCTACACCTTC. This sequence encodes CASFTGNYGYTF.

The V call is TRBV15, the J call TRBJ1-3, with 7 nucleotides matching TRBD1. The V gene end was trimmed by 4 bases and the J gene end by 2 bases; junction bases not matched to a gene: 2. Germline V gene lookup returns CDR1 LNHNV and CDR2 YYDKDF (reference sequence). The CDR3 runs to 14 residues. The CDR3 region has the DNA TGTGCCACCAGCATAGACAGGGCTGGAAACACCATATATTTT. Its translation is CATSIDRAGNTIYF.

This clone showed up just once. The V gene is TRBV5-6, the J gene TRBJ1-2; perhaps TRBD1 as D (5 bases). CDR3 size: 11 residues. Germline values: CDR1 SGHDT, CDR2 YYEEEE. V lost 7 bases to trimming and J lost 5 bases, with 9 bases between them. The CDR3 sequence is CASLGGYGYTF. CDR3 DNA sequence: TGTGCCAGCCTCGGGGGTTATGGCTACACCTTC.

The CDR3 is CASSGRLEEGFYTQYF. CDR3 nucleotide sequence: TGTGCCAGCAGCGGACGGCTTGAGGAGGGTTTCTATACGCAGTATTTT. This sequence joins TRBV9 and TRBJ2-3, with a possible D match to TRBD2 (6 bases). The V gene's germline CDR1 is SGDLS and CDR2 YYNGEE. The ends were cut back, 3 bases at V and 7 bases at J, with 21 bases in the middle. This CDR3 has 16 amino acids.

The chain combines TRBV28 with TRBJ1-1; D perhaps matches TRBD1 (5 bases). The CDR3 runs to 13 residues. Trimming shortened V by 6 bases and J by 0 bases, and 8 bases separated the two germline ends. Germline CDR1 is MDHEN and CDR2 is SYDVKM. In DNA form, the CDR3 reads TGTGCCAGCAGCCAAGGGGTGAACACTGAAGCTTTCTTT. Protein product: CASSQGVNTEAFF.

This clone appeared a single time. Other DNA sequences within the sample encode an identical CDR3. The chain has TRBV9 and TRBJ1-2; 8 nucleotides match TRBD1. The CDR3 runs 13 residues. Germline V gives CDR1 SGDLS, CDR2 YYNGEE. V was clipped by 3 bases and J by 3 bases; unmatched bases: 1. The CDR3 DNA is TGTGCCAGCAGCGACAGGGGGGACTATGGCTACACCTTC. Its protein product is CASSDRGDYGYTF.

The J gene is TRBJ1-4, the V gene TRBV24-1; 8 positions agree with TRBD1. The CDR3 totals 16 residues. Germline CDR1 and CDR2: KGHDR and SFDVKD. Trimming removed 7 bases from V and 1 base from J; junction bases left unmatched: 7. The CDR3: CATRPGQEVTNEKLFF. CDR3 DNA sequence: TGTGCCACCAGGCCGGGACAGGAAGTAACTAATGAAAAACTGTTTTTT.

This clone was seen just once. The chain joins TRBV5-1 to TRBJ2-1; 8 bases match TRBD1. Per germline, CDR1 SGHRS and CDR2 YFSETQ. V was pared by 5 bases and J by 0 bases, with 16 bases of the junction left unmatched. CDR3 size: 19 residues. The CDR3 here is CASRPSNTGGRSSYNEQFF. The CDR3 DNA reads as TGCGCCAGCAGGCCTTCTAATACAGGGGGAAGAAGCTCCTACAATGAGCAGTTCTTC.

CDR3 loop: CASSLEPRQNYGYTF. The CDR3 DNA reads as TGTGCCAGCAGCTTAGAACCCAGGCAGAACTATGGCTACACCTTC. The chain joins TRBV7-6 to TRBJ1-2; no firm D call. The ends were cut back, 1 base at V and 2 bases at J, with 11 bases in the middle. Germline CDR1 reads SGHVS; CDR2 reads FNYEAQ. This CDR3 is built from 15 residues.

The chain links TRBV6-5 to TRBJ2-7; 12 nucleotides agree with TRBD1. Germline CDR1 MNHEY, CDR2 SVGAGI. The CDR3 totals 15 residues. V was clipped by 8 bases and J by 7 bases; unmatched bases: 12. The CDR3 loop reads CASPSGTGGSREQYV. In DNA, the CDR3 is TGTGCCAGCCCGTCCGGGACAGGGGGCTCTAGGGAGCAGTACGTC.

The chain is built from TRBV30 and TRBJ1-1, with a tentative D call TRBD1 (6 bases). Germline CDR1 GTSNPN, CDR2 SVGIG (reference sequence). The CDR3 runs to 13 residues. V lost 5 bases, J lost 5 bases, and 15 bases lay in between. CDR3 protein: CAWSIQGGTEAFF. CDR3 bases: TGTGCCTGGTCAATCCAAGGGGGTACTGAAGCTTTCTTT.

This clone was seen a single time. The V gene is TRBV12-5, the J gene TRBJ1-3; D unclear. Germline loops: CDR1 LGHNT, CDR2 FRNRAP. Trimming took off 1 base at V and 2 bases at J, with 3 bases between the two ends. The CDR3 spans 13 residues. The CDR3 bases are TGTGCTAGTGGTTTGGAGCCTGGAAACACCATATATTTT. Translation: CASGLEPGNTIYF.

V and J are TRBV5-1 and TRBJ1-2; the D is unclear. The ends were cut back, 0 bases at V and 3 bases at J, with 9 bases in the middle. The CDR3 extends over 14 amino acids. Looked up from germline, CDR1 is SGHRS and CDR2 is YFSETQ. CDR3 loop: CASSLEQTHYGYTF. The CDR3 bases are TGCGCCAGCAGCTTGGAACAGACCCACTATGGCTACACCTTC.

The rearrangement uses TRBV11-2 and TRBJ2-1; D is possibly TRBD2 (6 bases). There are 16 residues in the CDR3. Looked up from germline, CDR1 is SGHAT and CDR2 is FQNNGV. V lost 0 bases and J 2 bases, leaving 11 bases between the germline ends. The CDR3 DNA reads TGTGCCAGCAGCTTAGAAGGGCTAGCGACCTACAATGAGCAGTTCTTC. Encoded protein: CASSLEGLATYNEQFF.